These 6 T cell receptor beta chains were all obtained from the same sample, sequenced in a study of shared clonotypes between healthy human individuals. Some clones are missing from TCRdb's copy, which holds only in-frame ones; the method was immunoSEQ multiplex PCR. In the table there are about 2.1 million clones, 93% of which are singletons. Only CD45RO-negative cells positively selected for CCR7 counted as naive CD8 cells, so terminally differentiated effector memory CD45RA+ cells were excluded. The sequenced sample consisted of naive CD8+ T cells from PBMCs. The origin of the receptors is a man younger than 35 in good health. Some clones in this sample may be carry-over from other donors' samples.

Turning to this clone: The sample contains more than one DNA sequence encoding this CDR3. The CDR3 region is CASSQGQYEQYF. The CDR3 DNA reads as TGTGCCAGCAGCCAAGGGCAATACGAGCAGTACTTC. This sequence joins TRBV14 and TRBJ2-7; D is undetermined. Trimming removed 1 base from V and 4 bases from J, with 5 bases in between. This CDR3 region has 12 residues. CDR1 SGHDN and CDR2 FVKESK come from the germline V gene.

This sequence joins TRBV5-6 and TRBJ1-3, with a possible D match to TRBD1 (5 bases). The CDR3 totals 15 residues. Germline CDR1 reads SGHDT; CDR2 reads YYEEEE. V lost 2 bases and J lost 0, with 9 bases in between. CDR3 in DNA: TGTGCCAGCAGCTTAGGAGGGGTCTCTGGAAACACCATATATTTT. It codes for CASSLGGVSGNTIYF.

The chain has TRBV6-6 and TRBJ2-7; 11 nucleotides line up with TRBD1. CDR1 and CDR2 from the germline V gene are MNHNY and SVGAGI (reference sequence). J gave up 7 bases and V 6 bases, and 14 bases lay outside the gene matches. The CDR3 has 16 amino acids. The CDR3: CASSPYGTGGFHEQYF. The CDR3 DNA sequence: TGTGCCAGCAGCCCCTACGGGACAGGGGGTTTTCATGAGCAGTACTTC.

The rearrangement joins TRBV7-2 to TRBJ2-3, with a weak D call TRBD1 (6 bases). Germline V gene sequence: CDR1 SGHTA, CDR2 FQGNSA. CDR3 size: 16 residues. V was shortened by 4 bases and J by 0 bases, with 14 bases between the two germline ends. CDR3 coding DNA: TGTGCCAGCAGCTCCCCCCGGGACACCAGCACAGATACGCAGTATTTT. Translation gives CASSSPRDTSTDTQYF.

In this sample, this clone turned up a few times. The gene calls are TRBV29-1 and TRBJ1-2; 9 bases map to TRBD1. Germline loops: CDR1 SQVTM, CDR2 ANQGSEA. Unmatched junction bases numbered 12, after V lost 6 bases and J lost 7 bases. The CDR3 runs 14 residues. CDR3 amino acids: CSVGTGTGIGGYTF. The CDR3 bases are TGCAGCGTGGGGACCGGGACAGGGATTGGTGGCTACACCTTC.

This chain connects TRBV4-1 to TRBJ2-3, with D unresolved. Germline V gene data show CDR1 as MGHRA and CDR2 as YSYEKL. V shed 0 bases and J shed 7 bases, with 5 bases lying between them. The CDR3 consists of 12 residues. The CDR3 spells CASSQEGNTQYF. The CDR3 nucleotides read TGCGCCAGCAGCCAAGAAGGGAATACGCAGTATTTT.